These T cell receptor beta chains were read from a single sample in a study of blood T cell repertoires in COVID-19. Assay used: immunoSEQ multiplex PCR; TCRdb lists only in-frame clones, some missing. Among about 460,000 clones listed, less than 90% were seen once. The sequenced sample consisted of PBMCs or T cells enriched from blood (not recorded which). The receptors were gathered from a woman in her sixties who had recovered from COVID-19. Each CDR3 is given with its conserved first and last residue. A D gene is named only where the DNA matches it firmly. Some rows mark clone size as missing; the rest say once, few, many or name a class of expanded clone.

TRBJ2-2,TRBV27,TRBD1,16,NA,TGTGCCAGCAGTTCCGGACAGGGGGCGCGAACCGGGGAGCTGTTTTTT,CASSSGQGARTGELFF
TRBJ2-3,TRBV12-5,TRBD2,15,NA,TGTGCTAGTGGCCGAGCGGGGGGTCTCACAGATACGCAGTATTTT,CASGRAGGLTDTQYF
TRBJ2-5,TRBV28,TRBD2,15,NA,TGTGCCAGCAGTCGGCTCCGGGGGGGCCAGGAGACCCAGTACTTC,CASSRLRGGQETQYF
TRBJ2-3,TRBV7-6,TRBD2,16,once,TGTGCCAGCAGCCCTATAGCGGGGGGGGGTACAGATACGCAGTATTTT,CASSPIAGGGTDTQYF
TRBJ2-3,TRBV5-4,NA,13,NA,TGTGCCAGCAGCTCCCAAAACACAGATACGCAGTATTTT,CASSSQNTDTQYF
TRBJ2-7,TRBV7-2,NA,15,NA,TGTGCCAGCAGCTTAGCGGCGGCAGCCTCCTACGAGCAGTACTTC,CASSLAAAASYEQYF
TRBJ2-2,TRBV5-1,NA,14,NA,TGCGCCAGCAGCTTGGAGGCGGGGATCGGGGAGCTGTTTTTT,CASSLEAGIGELFF
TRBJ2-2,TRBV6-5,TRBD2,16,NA,TGTGCCAGCAGTTACTCCCCTAGCGGGGGCACCGGGGAGCTGTTTTTT,CASSYSPSGGTGELFF
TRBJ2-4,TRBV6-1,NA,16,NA,TGTGCCAGCAGTGAAGGGGGCATTCTAGCCAAAAACATTCAGTACTTC,CASSEGGILAKNIQYF
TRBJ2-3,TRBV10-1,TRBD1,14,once,TGCGCCAGCAGTGAGTCGGGACAGGGAGATACGCAGTATTTT,CASSESGQGDTQYF
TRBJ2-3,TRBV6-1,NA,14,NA,TGTGCCAGCAGTGAAGGGCAAATCACAGATACGCAGTATTTT,CASSEGQITDTQYF
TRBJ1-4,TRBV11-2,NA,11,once,TGTGCCAGCAGCCGTAATGAAAAACTGTTTTTT,CASSRNEKLFF
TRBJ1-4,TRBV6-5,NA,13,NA,TGTGCCAGCAGCCAGGCGACTAATGAAAAACTGTTTTTT,CASSQATNEKLFF
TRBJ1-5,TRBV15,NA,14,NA,TGTGCCACCAGCAGCCCCCAGGGGTATCAGCCCCAGCATTTT,CATSSPQGYQPQHF
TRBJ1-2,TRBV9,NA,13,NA,TGTGCCAGCAGCGTACATTCAGGGGAAGGCTACACCTTC,CASSVHSGEGYTF
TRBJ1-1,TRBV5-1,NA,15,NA,TGCGCCAGCAGCTTGGGATCGGTGGAGGACACTGAAGCTTTCTTT,CASSLGSVEDTEAFF
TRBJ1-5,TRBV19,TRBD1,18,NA,TGTGCCAGTAGTATCACGACAGGGCGTCATATCGACAATCAGCCCCAGCATTTT,CASSITTGRHIDNQPQHF
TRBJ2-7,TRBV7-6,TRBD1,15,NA,TGTGCCAGCAGCTTGGGAACAGGGGGAGCTTACGAGCAGTACTTC,CASSLGTGGAYEQYF
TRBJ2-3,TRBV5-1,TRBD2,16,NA,TGCGCCAGCAGCTTGCAGGCGGGGGGGCCGGCAGATACGCAGTATTTT,CASSLQAGGPADTQYF
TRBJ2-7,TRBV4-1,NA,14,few,TGCGCCAGCAGCCAAGATGGGCAGGACTACGAGCAGTACTTC,CASSQDGQDYEQYF
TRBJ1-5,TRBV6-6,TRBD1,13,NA,TGTGCCAGCAGAATACAGGGGAGTCAGCCCCAGCATTTT,CASRIQGSQPQHF
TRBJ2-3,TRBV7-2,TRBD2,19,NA,TGTGCCAGCAGCCCCCGGTTGGGACTAGCGGGGGGTCGCACAGATACGCAGTATTTT,CASSPRLGLAGGRTDTQYF